This T cell receptor beta chain was documented in a study of T cell repertoires in aging, cancer and after chemotherapy. Whole-study context: Paired samples before and after chemotherapy came from glioblastoma patients receiving temozolomide-based therapy. Millions of TCR reads made up the full dataset. Findings and caveats of the study: Untreated cancer patients had significantly lower blood TCR diversity than age-matched healthy donors.

Multiplex touch-down PCR with TRB-A/B primers amplified rearranged V-D-J TRB sequences. Using its own MiXCR run on the multiplex PCR reads, TCRdb lists one record per CDR3 protein. The sample records about 4,100 distinct CDR3 sequences, about a quarter being singletons. In germline, CDR1 is SGHRS, CDR2 YFSETQ. The CDR3 is 14 amino acids. V was trimmed by 2 bases and J by 0 bases, leaving 7 bases between them. The template was genomic DNA from peripheral blood, not RNA. To note about this clonotype: What it binds is unknown.

The sequence derives from a human donor with a solid tumor. Sequences were obtained from blood. The rearrangement links TRBV5-1 to TRBJ2-3; D not resolved. This CDR3 is CASSFGPSTDTQYF. In nucleotides, the CDR3 is TGCGCCAGCAGCTTTGGACCCAGCACAGATACGCAGTATTTT.